This TCR beta chain was recorded in a study of T cells after yellow fever vaccination. The study made its TCR cDNA through 5'RACE template switching. That step introduced a universal primer site along with UMIs. TCRdb reprocessed the 5' RACE reads with MiXCR, giving one entry per CDR3 protein. The sample consists of fewer than 450,000 distinct CDR3 sequences, 7% to 10% of them appearing once. The CDR3 is made up of 14 amino acids. The germline V gene encodes CDR1 ENHRY and CDR2 SYGVKD. Regarding the study as a whole: The study re-detected most primary-vaccination clones after the booster (96% CD4, around 90% CD8). Relatively few clonotypes were ones that appeared in both CD4 and CD8 compartments. Compared with primary, the secondary response was weaker and peaked at day 5, not 15.

As concerns this clonotype: Its antigen is currently unknown. A read error may explain this, as a much larger clone is one base away.

The material was PBMCs, obtained more than 40 days after the first yellow fever vaccination. The chain has TRBV10-3 and TRBJ2-5, with a tentative D call TRBD1 (6 bases). The TCR sequence derives from a man between 18 and 29 years old who received the YFV17D yellow fever vaccine. CDR3 sequence: CAIATGADQESQYF. Here the CDR3 DNA reads TGTGCCATCGCGACAGGCGCAGACCAAGAGAGCCAGTACTTC.